Listed here are 27 T cell receptor beta chains from one sample, sequenced in a study of regulatory T cells in long-lasting Graves disease. Investigators prepared the TCR beta libraries by applying iRepertoire HTBI primers and Arm-PCR of CDR3 regions. One entry per CDR3 protein results from TCRdb running MiXCR on the multiplex PCR reads. The table includes 450,000 or so distinct CDR3 sequences, about 20% detected once. Time point indicated: persistent/refractory GD, antithyroid drugs over 5 years with positive TRAb. PBMCs provided the RNA from which the TCR library was made. The sample in question was peripheral blood mononuclear cells (PBMCs), obtained when the disease was refractory, from a patient treated with antithyroid drugs. The receptors shown here come from a female donor with Graves disease.

The rearrangement links TRBV20-1 to TRBJ1-5, with D possibly matching TRBD1 (6 bases). Trimming left V 5 bases short and J 8 bases short, with 25 bases between. The CDR3 totals 16 residues. The germline V gene encodes CDR1 DFQATT and CDR2 SNEGSKA (reference sequence). Here the CDR3 reads CSALGGEEDREEPQHF. As DNA, the CDR3 is TGCAGTGCTCTGGGGGGGGAGGAGGACAGAGAAGAGCCCCAGCATTTT.

This clonotype has just a few counts. This chain links TRBV20-1 with TRBJ1-1, with D unresolved. The CDR3 runs 13 residues. Germline-derived CDR1 and CDR2 are DFQATT and SNEGSKA (reference sequence). With 0 bases removed from V and 10 bases from J, the gap between germline ends came to 15 bases. DNA for the CDR3: TGCAGTGCTAGAGAATCCGGACCCGAAACAGCTTTCTTT. Translation: CSARESGPETAFF.

The rearrangement uses TRBV6-1 and TRBJ2-7; 10 bases align to TRBD1. V lost 6 bases, J lost 1 base, and 6 bases stayed unmatched. The CDR3 consists of 15 residues. The germline CDR1 and CDR2 sequences are MNHNS and SASEGT. The CDR3 spells CASRGQGLASYEQYF. DNA for the CDR3: TGTGCCAGCAGGGGACAGGGGCTAGCTTCCTACGAGCAGTACTTC.

Many counts were recorded for this clonotype. This sequence joins TRBV7-2 and TRBJ2-5; 10 bases are shared with TRBD2. The CDR3 runs 14 residues. CDR1 is SGHTA and CDR2 is FQGNSA in the germline V gene. With V trimmed by 7 bases and J by 4 bases, 6 bases remained unmatched. CDR3 nucleotide sequence: TGTGCCAGCAACCCCATAGCGGGAGGAGAGACCCAGTACTTC. Translating it yields CASNPIAGGETQYF.

The chain's CDR3 is CASSQGNRPEELFF. The DNA for the CDR3 is TGTGCCAGCAGCCAAGGAAATCGGCCTGAGGAGCTGTTTTTT. The V and J genes are TRBV14 and TRBJ2-2, with D hard to call. The CDR3 extends over 14 amino acids. V was cut by 1 base and J by 10 bases, with 13 bases left in between. The germline V gene has CDR1 SGHDN and CDR2 FVKESK.

The chain couples TRBV28 to TRBJ2-7; TRBD2 matches at 7 bases. This CDR3 comprises 15 residues. The junction had 8 bases not matched to a gene; V was cut back by 2 bases and J by 4 bases. Germline V gives CDR1 MDHEN, CDR2 SYDVKM. The chain's CDR3 is CASSLVASGYYEQYF. CDR3 nucleotides: TGTGCCAGCAGTTTAGTGGCTAGCGGATATTACGAGCAGTACTTC.

This clonotype was observed a handful of times. The rearrangement uses TRBV11-2 and TRBJ2-3, with D possibly matching TRBD1 (5 bases). The germline V gene has CDR1 SGHAT and CDR2 FQNNGV. V was trimmed by 4 bases and J by 1 base, leaving 12 bases between them. The CDR3 covers 15 residues. DNA for the CDR3: TGTGCCAGCAGCTCCAGGGTAGGGGGCACAGATACGCAGTATTTT. The encoded protein is CASSSRVGGTDTQYF.

This clonotype was found a few times. V usage is TRBV7-3 and J usage is TRBJ2-2; D gene uncertain. The CDR3 loop spans 14 amino acids. V lost 5 bases and J lost 1, with 8 bases in between. CDR1 and CDR2 from the germline V gene are SGHTA and FQGTGA. This CDR3 is CASSTALNTGELFF. CDR3 coding DNA: TGTGCCAGCAGCACCGCCTTGAACACCGGGGAGCTGTTTTTT. The whole variable domain, filled in from reference TRBV7-3 and TRBJ2-2, reads GAGVSQTPSNKVTEKGKYVELRCDPISGHTALYWYRQSLGQGPEFLIYFQGTGAADDSGLPNDRFFAVRPEGSVSTLKIQRTERGDSAVYLCASSTALNTGELFFGEGSRLTVL.

The chain recombines TRBV7-3 with TRBJ2-5; maybe TRBD2 (5 bases). The CDR3 runs 13 residues. Trimming pared 1 base from V and 6 bases from J, leaving 9 bases between. The germline V gene encodes CDR1 SGHTA and CDR2 FQGTGA. The DNA of the CDR3 is TGTGCCAGCAGCTTAATCGGGGATCAGACCCAGTACTTC. Its protein is CASSLIGDQTQYF. Drawing the rest from reference TRBV7-3 and TRBJ2-5, the complete variable domain is GAGVSQTPSNKVTEKGKYVELRCDPISGHTALYWYRQSLGQGPEFLIYFQGTGAADDSGLPNDRFFAVRPEGSVSTLKIQRTERGDSAVYLCASSLIGDQTQYFGPGTRLLVL.

This clonotype was observed many times. The chain links TRBV27 to TRBJ2-5, with 9 positions matching TRBD2. Germline values: CDR1 MNHEY, CDR2 SMNVEV (reference sequence). Trimming cost V 0 bases and J 7 bases; bases outside gene matches: 6. The CDR3 extends over 15 amino acids. CDR3 region: CASSLSPAGGLTQYF. CDR3 DNA sequence: TGTGCCAGCAGTTTATCACCAGCGGGGGGCCTGACCCAGTACTTC.

As concerns this clonotype: A much larger clone lies one base from this, so it may be a read error. This chain joins TRBV12-3 or TRBV12-4 and TRBJ1-2; possibly TRBD1 for D (5 bases). This CDR3 spans 13 amino acids. Here the CDR3 reads CASGFRRGVGYTF. The CDR3 DNA reads TGTGCCAGCGGTTTTAGAAGAGGGGTCGGCTACACCTTC.

Concerning this clonotype itself: A read error is likely, as this CDR3 ends without the conserved phenylalanine or tryptophan. The rearrangement uses TRBV6-2 or TRBV6-3 and TRBJ1-1, with 10 bases identical to TRBD1. The CDR3 is 15 amino acids. J was trimmed by 5 bases and V by 0 bases; bases with no gene match: 3. Germline V gene sequence: CDR1 MNHEY, CDR2 SVGEGT. This CDR3 is CASSYSRTGGTEAFS. The CDR3 DNA sequence: TGTGCCAGCAGTTACTCCCGGACAGGGGGAACTGAAGCTTTCTCT.

V gene TRBV19 combines with J gene TRBJ1-5, with 8 positions matching TRBD1. This CDR3 is built from 15 residues. V lost 7 bases to trimming and J lost 4 bases; unmatched junction nucleotides: 9. CDR1 is LNHDA and CDR2 is SQIVND in the germline V gene (reference sequence). CDR3 nucleotides: TGTGCCAGTAAGGCAGGACAGGGAACGAATCAGCCCCAGCATTTT. Its protein is CASKAGQGTNQPQHF.

This clonotype was observed at least ten times. J is TRBJ1-4 and V is TRBV28; tentatively, D is TRBD1 (6 bases). The CDR3 spans 13 residues. With 9 bases removed from V and 7 bases from J, the gap between germline ends came to 15 bases. Germline V gene data show CDR1 as MDHEN and CDR2 as SYDVKM. The CDR3 loop is CASLGGAGEKLFF. The CDR3 DNA follows: TGTGCCAGTTTAGGGGGGGCGGGTGAAAAACTGTTTTTT.

V is TRBV12-3 or TRBV12-4 and J is TRBJ2-7; 10 bases are a match to TRBD1. V lost 5 bases and J lost 6; bases outside the gene matches: 7. This CDR3 comprises 14 residues. The chain's CDR3 is CASSARDRGSEQYF. CDR3 bases: TGTGCCAGCAGTGCGCGGGACAGGGGTTCCGAGCAGTACTTC.

This chain connects TRBV6-1 to TRBJ1-2; 8 nucleotides line up with TRBD1. Trimming removed 6 bases from V and 2 bases from J; junction bases left unmatched: 17. Germline loops: CDR1 MNHNS, CDR2 SASEGT. The CDR3 sequence is 18 residues long. The CDR3 DNA reads as TGTGCCAGCAGGAACACCAGGACAGGGTTTCTAATCAACTATGGCTACACCTTC. Translated: CASRNTRTGFLINYGYTF.

Many counts were recorded for this clonotype. The CDR3: CSARGGRGPNTEAFF. The CDR3 DNA reads as TGCAGTGCTAGAGGTGGCAGGGGACCGAACACTGAAGCTTTCTTT. V gene TRBV20-1 combines with J gene TRBJ1-1, with D maybe TRBD1 (6 bases). This CDR3 is 15 amino acids long. The V and J ends lost 1 base and 1 base respectively, with 13 bases between them. CDR1 and CDR2 (germline): DFQATT, SNEGSKA (reference sequence).

The V call is TRBV10-2, the J call TRBJ2-7; tentatively, D is TRBD2 (6 bases). Germline-derived CDR1 and CDR2 are WSHSY and SAAADI. This CDR3 has 13 residues. The V gene lost 8 bases and the J gene lost 0 bases, with 11 bases spanning the gap. CDR3 region: CASRGVLSYEQYF. In DNA, the CDR3 is TGCGCCAGCCGCGGGGTTCTCTCCTACGAGCAGTACTTC.

The chain joins TRBV15 to TRBJ2-7, with D tentatively TRBD1 (6 bases). Trimming cost V 2 bases and J 6 bases, with 20 bases left between them. This CDR3 comprises 16 residues. CDR1 and CDR2 (germline): LNHNV, YYDKDF (reference sequence). CDR3 protein: CATSRRMSRTDGEQYF. In DNA, the CDR3 is TGTGCCACCAGCAGAAGGATGTCCCGGACAGACGGCGAGCAGTACTTC.

This clonotype was seen a handful of times. This chain uses TRBV29-1 with TRBJ1-1; 7 bases agree with TRBD1. The V gene's germline CDR1 is SQVTM and CDR2 ANQGSEA. V was clipped by 4 bases and J by 1 base; unmatched bases: 6. This CDR3 contains 14 residues. In DNA, the CDR3 is TGCAGCGTTGTTGCCCGGACAGGGAACACTGAAGCTTTCTTT. Translated, it gives CSVVARTGNTEAFF.

This clonotype was observed many times. The J gene is TRBJ1-1, the V gene TRBV11-2; D gene ambiguous. Deletions cut 5 bases from V and 5 bases from J, with 18 bases between. The CDR3 totals 15 residues. The germline CDR1 and CDR2 sequences are SGHAT and FQNNGV. The CDR3 here is CASSPFVPIRTEAFF. As DNA, the CDR3 is TGTGCCAGCAGCCCTTTCGTCCCCATAAGGACTGAAGCTTTCTTT.

This clonotype has more than one count but fewer than ten. At one boundary the junction diverges from the germline segment, which might be a read error. The chain has TRBV30 and TRBJ1-5, with D maybe TRBD1 (6 bases). This CDR3 is 16 amino acids long. Germline lookup yields CDR1 GTSNPN and CDR2 SVGIG (reference sequence). CDR3 sequence (DNA): TGTGTCTGGAAGTCGGCAGGGGACTATAGCAATCAGCCCCAGCATTTT. This gives the protein CVWKSAGDYSNQPQHF.

The CDR3 sequence: CASSSRTGRIPLHF. Written as DNA, the CDR3 is TGTGCCAGCAGTTCTAGAACAGGTCGGATCCCCCTCCACTTT. V is TRBV28 and J is TRBJ1-6, with D possibly matching TRBD1 (5 bases). CDR1 MDHEN and CDR2 SYDVKM come from the germline V gene. The CDR3 runs 14 residues. V was cut by 4 bases and J by 13 bases, with 17 bases left in between. The variable domain in full, with the rest retrieved from reference TRBV28 and TRBJ1-6, is DVKVTQSSRYLVKRTGEKVFLECVQDMDHENMFWYRQDPGLGLRLIYFSYDVKMKEKGDIPEGYSVSREKKERFSLILESASTNQTSMYLCASSSRTGRIPLHFGNGTRLTVT.

The table lists this clonotype with a few counts. The chain is built from TRBV12-3 or TRBV12-4 and TRBJ1-3; TRBD1 is a possible D gene (5 bases). V lost 4 bases and J lost 0, with 10 bases in between. The CDR3 sequence is 15 residues long. The CDR3 loop is CASSWGLTSGNTIYF. CDR3 bases: TGTGCCAGCAGTTGGGGACTGACCTCTGGAAACACCATATATTTT.

The genes are TRBV6-4 and TRBJ2-7; perhaps TRBD1 as D (5 bases). V was clipped by 7 bases and J by 6 bases, with 16 bases between them. Germline V CDR1 and CDR2: MRHNA, SNTAGT. This CDR3 is built from 13 residues. CDR3 in DNA: TGTGCCAGCATCGGACCAGGGCCCTTCGAGCAGTACTTC. This translates into CASIGPGPFEQYF.

In this sample, this clonotype turned up many times. The chain couples TRBV2 to TRBJ2-7, with 8 positions matching TRBD1. The CDR3 extends over 18 amino acids. Per the germline V gene, CDR1 is SNHLY and CDR2 is FYNNEI. V was pared by 0 bases and J by 1 base, with 11 bases of the junction left unmatched. CDR3 in amino acids: CASSEAPLVRTGSYEQYF. DNA for the CDR3: TGTGCCAGCAGTGAAGCGCCTTTGGTCCGGACAGGGTCCTACGAGCAGTACTTC.

This clonotype was seen at least ten times. V gene TRBV6-1 combines with J gene TRBJ1-1; the D is unclear. V was cut by 7 bases and J by 0 bases, with 15 bases left in between. There are 15 residues in the CDR3. Germline CDR1 is MNHNS and CDR2 is SASEGT. The CDR3: CASTATPVLNTEAFF. The CDR3 coding sequence is TGTGCCAGCACAGCAACACCAGTTCTGAACACTGAAGCTTTCTTT.